The 20 T cell receptor beta chains below come from one sample, sequenced in a study of shared clonotypes between healthy human individuals. TCRdb's copy holds only in-frame clones and misses some; the assay was immunoSEQ multiplex PCR. The table includes 2 million to 2.5 million clones, approximately 96% detected once. Sequenced: naive CD4+ T cells sorted from blood. Subset of the sample: CD45RA+ positively selected. The origin of the receptors is a man between 18 and 29 years old in good health.

The V gene is TRBV7-9, the J gene TRBJ1-5; D uncertain. The CDR3 spans 14 residues. Germline values: CDR1 SEHNR, CDR2 FQNEAQ (reference sequence). Trimming took 3 bases from V and 3 from J, leaving 9 bases between them. CDR3 in amino acids: CASSFGRPNQPQHF. CDR3 in DNA: TGTGCCAGCAGCTTTGGGCGACCCAATCAGCCCCAGCATTTT.

Details on this clone: Other DNA sequences within the sample encode an identical CDR3. This rearrangement joins TRBV18 to TRBJ1-6; possible D gene TRBD1, 6 bases. V was shortened by 5 bases and J by 7 bases, with 9 bases between the two germline ends. Germline V gene sequence: CDR1 KGHSH, CDR2 LQKENI. This CDR3 has 13 amino acids. The CDR3 reads CASSTGTNSPLHF. In DNA, the CDR3 is TGTGCCAGCTCAACAGGGACGAATTCACCCCTCCACTTT. The full variable domain, in which reference TRBV18 and TRBJ1-6 provide the parts outside the CDR3, is NAGVMQNPRHLVRRRGQEARLRCSPMKGHSHVYWYRQLPEEGLKFMVYLQKENIIDESGMPKERFSAEFPKEGPSILRIQQVVRGDSAAYFCASSTGTNSPLHFGNGTRLTVT.

The chain is built from TRBV6-6 and TRBJ2-3; tentatively, D is TRBD2 (5 bases). Trimming removed 3 bases from V and 10 bases from J, with 20 bases in between. CDR1 and CDR2 (germline): MNHNY, SVGAGI (reference sequence). The CDR3 sequence is 15 residues long. In nucleotides, the CDR3 is TGTGCCAGCAGTTATGGGAGTCTCACCGGCCCGTCGCAGTATTTT. It translates to CASSYGSLTGPSQYF.

The CDR3 is CASSADRRGNAGANVLTF. CDR3 coding DNA: TGTGCCAGCAGCGCTGATAGGCGCGGAAATGCTGGGGCCAACGTCCTGACTTTC. The rearrangement joins TRBV7-3 to TRBJ2-6; D call uncertain. V was cut by 5 bases and J by 2 bases, with 19 bases left in between. Germline loops: CDR1 SGHTA, CDR2 FQGTGA. The CDR3 runs to 18 residues.

The genes are TRBV30 and TRBJ1-6; D not resolved. Germline CDR1 and CDR2: GTSNPN and SVGIG (reference sequence). This CDR3 comprises 13 residues. V was trimmed by 3 bases and J by 2 bases, leaving 5 bases between them. This CDR3 is CAWRDPYNSPLHF. CDR3 nucleotide sequence: TGTGCCTGGAGGGACCCCTATAATTCACCCCTCCACTTT.

This clone appeared once. The chain combines TRBV27 with TRBJ2-1, with 10 nucleotides matching TRBD1. Germline CDR1 reads MNHEY; CDR2 reads SMNVEV (reference sequence). Germline trimming cut 2 bases from V and 8 bases from J; bases unmatched to any gene: 12. This CDR3 is built from 17 residues. DNA for the CDR3: TGTGCCAGCAGTTTACTGGTCGGGACAGGGGTTTGGTATGAGCAGTTCTTC. It translates to CASSLLVGTGVWYEQFF.

The rearrangement uses TRBV6-5 and TRBJ2-2; D is undetermined. V was shortened by 10 bases and J by 0 bases, with 12 bases between the two germline ends. Germline-derived CDR1 and CDR2 are MNHEY and SVGAGI. The CDR3 contains 14 residues. The CDR3 protein is CATFRASNTGELFF. CDR3 nucleotides: TGTGCCACCTTTCGGGCATCGAACACCGGGGAGCTGTTTTTT.

The chain carries TRBV6-5 and TRBJ2-3; D might be TRBD1 (9 bases). CDR1 and CDR2 from the germline V gene are MNHEY and SVGAGI. The CDR3 has 16 residues. V lost 3 bases to trimming and J lost 3 bases, with 16 bases between them. CDR3 bases: TGTGCCAGCAGTTATAGCGGGACAGGGTTAACAGATACGCAGTATTTT. The encoded protein is CASSYSGTGLTDTQYF.

The rearrangement uses TRBV5-6 and TRBJ2-4; a possible D gene is TRBD2 (5 bases). The CDR3 has 14 residues. Germline V gives CDR1 SGHDT, CDR2 YYEEEE. Trimming took off 2 bases at V and 8 bases at J, with 14 bases between the two ends. The CDR3 is CASSFGNERDIQYF. CDR3 in DNA: TGTGCCAGCAGCTTTGGGAACGAGAGGGACATTCAGTACTTC.

This clone was recorded once. This rearrangement joins TRBV6-5 to TRBJ1-2, with a weak D call TRBD1 (5 bases). Germline V lookup: CDR1 MNHEY, CDR2 SVGAGI. CDR3 length: 14 amino acids. Between the trimmed V and J ends, which lost 6 bases and 4 bases, there was a span of 15 bases. DNA of the CDR3: TGTGCCAGCAGGCCTCCGGGACGGGCCTATGGCTACACCTTC. Translation: CASRPPGRAYGYTF.

This chain connects TRBV4-3 to TRBJ2-7; unclear D gene. V was clipped by 0 bases and J by 0 bases, with 12 bases between them. The CDR3 spans 16 residues. Germline-derived CDR1 and CDR2 are LGHNA and YSLEER. The CDR3 protein is CASSQEGPGLSYEQYF. The CDR3 DNA sequence: TGCGCCAGCAGCCAAGAGGGCCCAGGCCTCTCCTACGAGCAGTACTTC.

The genes are TRBV6-1 and TRBJ2-4; D remains ambiguous. This CDR3 is 14 amino acids long. Germline CDR1 reads MNHNS; CDR2 reads SASEGT. V lost 6 bases to trimming and J lost 0 bases, with 9 bases between them. The CDR3 protein is CASRNALAKNIQYF. In nucleotides, the CDR3 is TGTGCCAGCAGAAATGCGTTAGCCAAAAACATTCAGTACTTC.

The V and J genes are TRBV19 and TRBJ1-1, with D possibly matching TRBD1 (5 bases). The V end lost 3 bases, the J end lost 10 bases, and 15 bases lay between the germline ends. The CDR3 has 13 residues. Germline CDR1 and CDR2: LNHDA and SQIVND (reference sequence). The CDR3 region has the DNA TGTGCCAGTAGTATTCGGGGGGGGATGGGAGCTTTCTTT. As protein: CASSIRGGMGAFF.

This chain uses TRBV27 with TRBJ2-2, with TRBD2 matching over 7 bases. This CDR3 is built from 16 residues. Germline loops: CDR1 MNHEY, CDR2 SMNVEV (reference sequence). V shed 8 bases, J shed 2 bases, and the junction held 11 bases outside the gene matches. CDR3: CASGRLGGGNTGELFF. For the CDR3, the DNA is TGTGCCAGCGGAAGACTAGGCGGGGGAAACACCGGGGAGCTGTTTTTT.

The gene calls are TRBV7-2 and TRBJ1-5, with no clear D. Germline assignment: CDR1 SGHTA and CDR2 FQGNSA. Trimming took 6 bases from V and 6 from J, leaving 15 bases between them. This CDR3 has 14 residues. The CDR3 sequence: CASSQSLGGQPQHF. In nucleotides, the CDR3 is TGTGCCAGCAGTCAAAGCCTCGGTGGTCAGCCCCAGCATTTT.

For the CDR3, the DNA is TGTGCCAGCAGCTTAGGGTCTAGCGGGAGTATATACGAGCAGTACTTC. This encodes CASSLGSSGSIYEQYF. V is TRBV11-2 and J is TRBJ2-7; 10 bases agree with TRBD2. The V segment lost 1 base and the J segment 4 bases; nucleotides outside the gene matches: 7. This CDR3 is 16 amino acids long. The germline gives CDR1 SGHAT, CDR2 FQNNGV.

Concerning this clone: This sample also contains other DNA sequences that code for the same CDR3. The chain uses TRBV7-9 and TRBJ1-5, with 7 bases that match TRBD1. V was pared by 5 bases and J by 2 bases, with 3 bases of the junction left unmatched. Looked up from germline, CDR1 is SEHNR and CDR2 is FQNEAQ (reference sequence). The CDR3 consists of 14 residues. The CDR3 spells CASSVGTGNQPQHF. DNA for the CDR3: TGTGCCAGCAGCGTAGGGACAGGCAATCAGCCCCAGCATTTT.

The rearrangement uses TRBV5-1 and TRBJ1-3, with a possible D match to TRBD1 (5 bases). Germline V CDR1 and CDR2: SGHRS, YFSETQ. The CDR3 totals 16 residues. The V gene lost 5 bases and the J gene lost 1 base, with 16 bases spanning the gap. DNA of the CDR3: TGCGCCAGCAGAGAGACAGCTCTAGCTTCTGGAAACACCATATATTTT. As protein: CASRETALASGNTIYF.

This sequence joins TRBV5-4 and TRBJ1-1; D call uncertain. This CDR3 has 14 residues. Germline lookup yields CDR1 SGHNT and CDR2 YYREEE (reference sequence). V was trimmed by 1 base and J by 3 bases, leaving 10 bases between them. The CDR3 loop is CASSLWNTDTEAFF. DNA of the CDR3: TGTGCCAGCAGCTTGTGGAACACGGACACTGAAGCTTTCTTT.

This chain uses TRBV7-2 with TRBJ1-2; TRBD1 agrees at 9 bases. The CDR3 sequence is 17 residues long. V gave up 3 bases and J gave up 7 bases; unmatched junction bases: 15. Germline V gene sequence: CDR1 SGHTA, CDR2 FQGNSA. The CDR3 sequence: CASSFYYPTGGAGGYTF. The CDR3, as DNA: TGTGCCAGCAGCTTCTACTACCCTACAGGGGGCGCGGGTGGCTACACCTTC.